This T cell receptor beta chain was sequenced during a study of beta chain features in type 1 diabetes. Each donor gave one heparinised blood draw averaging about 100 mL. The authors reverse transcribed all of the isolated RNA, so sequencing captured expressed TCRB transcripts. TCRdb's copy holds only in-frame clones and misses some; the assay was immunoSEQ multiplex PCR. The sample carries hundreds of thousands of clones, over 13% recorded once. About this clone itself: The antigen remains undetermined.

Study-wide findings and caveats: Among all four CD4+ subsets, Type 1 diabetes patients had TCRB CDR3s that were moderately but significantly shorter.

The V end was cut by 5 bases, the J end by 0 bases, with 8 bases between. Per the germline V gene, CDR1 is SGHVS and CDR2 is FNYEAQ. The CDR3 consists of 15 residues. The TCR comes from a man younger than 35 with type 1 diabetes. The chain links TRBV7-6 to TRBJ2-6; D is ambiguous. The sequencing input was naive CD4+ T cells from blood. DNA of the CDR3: TGTGCCAGCAGCGCCGCTAACTCTGGGGCCAACGTCCTGACTTTC. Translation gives CASSAANSGANVLTF. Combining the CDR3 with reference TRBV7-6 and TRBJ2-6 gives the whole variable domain GAGVSQSPRYKVTKRGQDVALRCDPISGHVSLYWYRQALGQGPEFLTYFNYEAQQDKSGLPNDRFSAERPEGSISTLTIQRTEQRDSAMYRCASSAANSGANVLTFGAGSRLTVL.